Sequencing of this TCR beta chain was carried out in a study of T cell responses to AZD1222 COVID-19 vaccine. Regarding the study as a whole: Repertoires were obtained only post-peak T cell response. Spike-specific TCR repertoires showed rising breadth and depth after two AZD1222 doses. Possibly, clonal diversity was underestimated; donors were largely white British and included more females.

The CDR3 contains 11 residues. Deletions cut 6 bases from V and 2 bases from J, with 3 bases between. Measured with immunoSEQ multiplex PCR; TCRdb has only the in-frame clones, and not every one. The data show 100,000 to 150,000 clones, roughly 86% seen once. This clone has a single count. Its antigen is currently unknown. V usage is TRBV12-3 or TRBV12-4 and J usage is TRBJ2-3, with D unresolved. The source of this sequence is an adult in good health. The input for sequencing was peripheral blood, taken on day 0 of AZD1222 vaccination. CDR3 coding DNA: TGTGCCAGCAGCTCCACAGATACGCAGTATTTT. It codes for CASSSTDTQYF.